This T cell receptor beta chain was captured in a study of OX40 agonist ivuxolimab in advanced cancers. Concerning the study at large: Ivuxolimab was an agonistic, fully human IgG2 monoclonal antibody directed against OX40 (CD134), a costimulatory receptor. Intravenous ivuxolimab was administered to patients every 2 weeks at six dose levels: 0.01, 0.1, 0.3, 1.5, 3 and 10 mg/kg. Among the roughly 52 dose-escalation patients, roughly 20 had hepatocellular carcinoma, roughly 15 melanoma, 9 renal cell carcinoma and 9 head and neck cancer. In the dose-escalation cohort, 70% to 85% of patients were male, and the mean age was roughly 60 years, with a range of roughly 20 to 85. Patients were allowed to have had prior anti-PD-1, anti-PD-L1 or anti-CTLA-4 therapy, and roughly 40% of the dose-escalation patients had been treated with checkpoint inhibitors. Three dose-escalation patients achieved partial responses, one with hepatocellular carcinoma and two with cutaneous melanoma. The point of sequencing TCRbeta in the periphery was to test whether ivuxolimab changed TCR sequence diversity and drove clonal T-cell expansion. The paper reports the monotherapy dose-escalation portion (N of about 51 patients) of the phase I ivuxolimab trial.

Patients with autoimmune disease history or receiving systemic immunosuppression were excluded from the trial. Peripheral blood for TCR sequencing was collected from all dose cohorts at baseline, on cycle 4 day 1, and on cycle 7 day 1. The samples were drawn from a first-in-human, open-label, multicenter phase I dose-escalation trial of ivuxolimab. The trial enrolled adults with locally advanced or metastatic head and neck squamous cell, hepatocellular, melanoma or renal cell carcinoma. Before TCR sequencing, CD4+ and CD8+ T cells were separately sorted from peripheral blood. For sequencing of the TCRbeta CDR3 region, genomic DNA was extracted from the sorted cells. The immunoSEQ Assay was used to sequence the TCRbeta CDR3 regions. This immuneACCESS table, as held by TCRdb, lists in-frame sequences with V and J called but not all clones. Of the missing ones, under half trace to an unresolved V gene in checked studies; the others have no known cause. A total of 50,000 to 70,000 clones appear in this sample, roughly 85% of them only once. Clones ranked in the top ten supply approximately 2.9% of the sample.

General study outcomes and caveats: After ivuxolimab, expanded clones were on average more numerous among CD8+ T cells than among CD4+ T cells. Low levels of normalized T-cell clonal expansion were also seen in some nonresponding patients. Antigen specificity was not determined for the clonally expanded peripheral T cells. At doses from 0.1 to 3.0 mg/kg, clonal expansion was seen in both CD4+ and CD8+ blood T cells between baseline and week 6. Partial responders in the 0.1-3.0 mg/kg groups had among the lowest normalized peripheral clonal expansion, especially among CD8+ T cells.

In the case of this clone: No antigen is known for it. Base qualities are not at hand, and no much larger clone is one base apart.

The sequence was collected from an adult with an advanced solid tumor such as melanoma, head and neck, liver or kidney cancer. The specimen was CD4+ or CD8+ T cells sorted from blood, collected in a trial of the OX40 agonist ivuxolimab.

The DNA sequence is as follows: TGTGCCAGCAGCCCACAGGGGGAGAATGGCTACACCTTC. It translates to CASSPQGENGYTF. Recombination linked TRBV4-2 to TRBJ1-2; 8 central nucleotides agree with TRBD1. CDR1 and CDR2, per the germline V gene, are LGHNA and YNFKEQ. V and J are trimmed by 4 bases and 6 bases, and the gene matches miss 4 bases of the junction. The CDR3, from cysteine to phenylalanine, totals 13 residues. The sequence is cut down to CDR3 DNA, 39 bases in frame from base 1.